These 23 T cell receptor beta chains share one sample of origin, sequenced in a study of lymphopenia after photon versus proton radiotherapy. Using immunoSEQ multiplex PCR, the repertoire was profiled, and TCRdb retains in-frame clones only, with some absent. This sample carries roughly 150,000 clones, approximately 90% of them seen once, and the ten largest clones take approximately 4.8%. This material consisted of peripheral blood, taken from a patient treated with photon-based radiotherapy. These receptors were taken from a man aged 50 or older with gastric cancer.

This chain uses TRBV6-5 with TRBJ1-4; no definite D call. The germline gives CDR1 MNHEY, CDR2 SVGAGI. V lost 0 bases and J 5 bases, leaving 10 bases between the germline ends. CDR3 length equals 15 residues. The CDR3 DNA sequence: TGTGCCAGCAGTTACTCAAGTACTAGGAATGAAAAACTGTTTTTT. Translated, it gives CASSYSSTRNEKLFF.

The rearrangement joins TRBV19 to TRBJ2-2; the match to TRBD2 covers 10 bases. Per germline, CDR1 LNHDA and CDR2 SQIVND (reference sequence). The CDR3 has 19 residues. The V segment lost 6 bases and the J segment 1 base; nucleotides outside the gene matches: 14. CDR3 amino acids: CASSLLLTSGIGNTGELFF. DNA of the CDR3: TGTGCCAGTAGCCTTCTTCTTACTAGCGGGATAGGGAACACCGGGGAGCTGTTTTTT.

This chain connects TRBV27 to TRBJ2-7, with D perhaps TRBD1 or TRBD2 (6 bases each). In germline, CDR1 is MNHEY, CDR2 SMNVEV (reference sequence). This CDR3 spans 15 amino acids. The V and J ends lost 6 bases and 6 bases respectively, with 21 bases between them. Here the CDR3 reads CASRPDRGRGGEQYF. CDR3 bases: TGTGCCAGCAGGCCAGACCGGGGGCGGGGCGGCGAGCAGTACTTC.

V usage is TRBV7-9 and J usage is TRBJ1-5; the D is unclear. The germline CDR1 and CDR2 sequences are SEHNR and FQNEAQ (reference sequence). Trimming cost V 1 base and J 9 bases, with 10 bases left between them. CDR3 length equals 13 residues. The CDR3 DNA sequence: TGTGCCAGCAGCTTAGTCGGGCCGGGGCCCCAGCATTTT. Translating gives CASSLVGPGPQHF.

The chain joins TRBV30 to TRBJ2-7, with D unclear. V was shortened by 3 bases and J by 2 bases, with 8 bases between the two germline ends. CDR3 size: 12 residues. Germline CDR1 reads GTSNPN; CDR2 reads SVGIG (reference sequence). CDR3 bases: TGTGCCTGGAGCTACGGAGCCTACGAGCAGTACTTC. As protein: CAWSYGAYEQYF.

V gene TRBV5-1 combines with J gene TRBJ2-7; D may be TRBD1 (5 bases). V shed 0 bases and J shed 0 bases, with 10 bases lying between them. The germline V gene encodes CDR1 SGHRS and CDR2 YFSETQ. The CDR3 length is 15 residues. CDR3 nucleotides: TGCGCCAGCAGCTTGGCCGCAGGGATCTCCTACGAGCAGTACTTC. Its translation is CASSLAAGISYEQYF.

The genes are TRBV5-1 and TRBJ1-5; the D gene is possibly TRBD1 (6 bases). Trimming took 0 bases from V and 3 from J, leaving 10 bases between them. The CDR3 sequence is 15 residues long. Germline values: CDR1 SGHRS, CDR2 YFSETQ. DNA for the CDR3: TGCGCCAGCAGCTTGGTAGGGGGGAACAATCAGCCCCAGCATTTT. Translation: CASSLVGGNNQPQHF.

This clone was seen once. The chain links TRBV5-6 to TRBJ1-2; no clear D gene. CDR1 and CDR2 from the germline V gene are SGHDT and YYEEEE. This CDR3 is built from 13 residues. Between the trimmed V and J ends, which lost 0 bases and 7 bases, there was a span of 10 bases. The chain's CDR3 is CASSLDDTSGYTF. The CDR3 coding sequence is TGTGCCAGCAGCTTGGACGACACCTCTGGCTACACCTTC.

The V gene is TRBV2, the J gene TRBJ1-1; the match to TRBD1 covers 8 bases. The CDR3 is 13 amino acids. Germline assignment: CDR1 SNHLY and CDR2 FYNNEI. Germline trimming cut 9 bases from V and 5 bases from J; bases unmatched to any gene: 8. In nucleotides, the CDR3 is TGTGCCAGTGGACAGGGAAGCGGAACTGAAGCTTTCTTT. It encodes CASGQGSGTEAFF.

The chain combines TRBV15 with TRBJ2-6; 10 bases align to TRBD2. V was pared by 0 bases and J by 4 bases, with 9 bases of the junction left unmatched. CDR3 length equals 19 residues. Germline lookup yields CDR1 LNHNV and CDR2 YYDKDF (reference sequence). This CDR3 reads CATSRDRGLAGAGANVLTF. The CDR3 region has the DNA TGTGCCACCAGCAGAGATAGAGGCCTAGCGGGAGCCGGGGCCAACGTCCTGACTTTC.

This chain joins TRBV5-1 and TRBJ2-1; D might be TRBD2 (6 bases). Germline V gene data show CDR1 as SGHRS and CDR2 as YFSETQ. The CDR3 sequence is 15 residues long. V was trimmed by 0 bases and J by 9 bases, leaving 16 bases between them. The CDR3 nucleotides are TGCGCCAGCAGCTTGGATCCGGGGAGGAACGGTGAGCAGTTCTTC. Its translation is CASSLDPGRNGEQFF.

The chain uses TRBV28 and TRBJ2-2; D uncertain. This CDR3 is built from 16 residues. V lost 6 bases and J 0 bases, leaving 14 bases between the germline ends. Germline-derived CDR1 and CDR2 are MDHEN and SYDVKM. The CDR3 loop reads CASRILRSTNTGELFF. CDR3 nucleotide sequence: TGTGCCAGCAGGATCCTACGGAGCACGAACACCGGGGAGCTGTTTTTT.

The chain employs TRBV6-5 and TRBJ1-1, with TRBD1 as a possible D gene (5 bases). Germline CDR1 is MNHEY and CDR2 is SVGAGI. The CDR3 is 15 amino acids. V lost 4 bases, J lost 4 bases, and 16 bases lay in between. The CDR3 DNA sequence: TGTGCCAGCAGTTCCGGGGACTCCATATCCACTGAAGCTTTCTTT. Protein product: CASSSGDSISTEAFF.

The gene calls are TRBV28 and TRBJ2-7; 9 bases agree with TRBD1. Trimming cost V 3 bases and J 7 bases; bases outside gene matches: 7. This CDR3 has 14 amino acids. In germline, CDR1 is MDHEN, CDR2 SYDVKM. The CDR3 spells CASSFETGGFEQYF. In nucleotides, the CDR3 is TGTGCCAGCAGTTTCGAGACAGGGGGGTTTGAGCAGTACTTC.

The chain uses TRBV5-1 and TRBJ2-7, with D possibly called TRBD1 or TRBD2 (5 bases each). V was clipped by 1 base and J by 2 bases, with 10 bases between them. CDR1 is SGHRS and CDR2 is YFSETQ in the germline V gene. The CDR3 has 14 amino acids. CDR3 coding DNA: TGCGCCAGCAGCTTGCGGGACGAGCCCTACGAGCAGTACTTC. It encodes CASSLRDEPYEQYF.

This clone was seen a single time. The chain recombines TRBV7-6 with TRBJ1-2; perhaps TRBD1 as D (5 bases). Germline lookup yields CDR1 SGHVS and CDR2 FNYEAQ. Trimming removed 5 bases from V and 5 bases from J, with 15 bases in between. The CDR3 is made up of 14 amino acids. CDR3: CASSADTGGYGYTF. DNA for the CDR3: TGTGCCAGCAGCGCAGATACCGGGGGATATGGCTACACCTTC.

CDR3 loop: CASSLAGRSYGYTF. CDR3 nucleotides: TGCGCCAGCAGCTTGGCAGGGCGCAGCTATGGCTACACCTTC. V and J are TRBV5-1 and TRBJ1-2, with D perhaps matching TRBD1 (5 bases). With 0 bases removed from V and 4 bases from J, the gap between germline ends came to 10 bases. Germline values: CDR1 SGHRS, CDR2 YFSETQ. CDR3 size: 14 residues.

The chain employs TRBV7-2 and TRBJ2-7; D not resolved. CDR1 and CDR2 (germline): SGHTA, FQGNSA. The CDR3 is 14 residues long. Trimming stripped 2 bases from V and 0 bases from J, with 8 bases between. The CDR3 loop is CASSLRASSYEQYF. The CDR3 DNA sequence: TGTGCCAGCAGCTTAAGGGCTAGCTCCTACGAGCAGTACTTC.

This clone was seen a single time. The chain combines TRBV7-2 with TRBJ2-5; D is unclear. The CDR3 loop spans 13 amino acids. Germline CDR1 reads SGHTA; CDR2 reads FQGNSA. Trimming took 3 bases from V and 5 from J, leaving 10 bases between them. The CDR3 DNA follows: TGTGCCAGCAGCTTTATTCGAGCGGAGACCCAGTACTTC. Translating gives CASSFIRAETQYF.

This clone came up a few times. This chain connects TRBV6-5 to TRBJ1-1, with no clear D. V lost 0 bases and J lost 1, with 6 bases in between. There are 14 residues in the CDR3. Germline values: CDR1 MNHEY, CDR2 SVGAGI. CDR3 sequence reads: CASSYSTPNTEAFF. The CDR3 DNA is TGTGCCAGCAGTTACTCGACGCCGAACACTGAAGCTTTCTTT.

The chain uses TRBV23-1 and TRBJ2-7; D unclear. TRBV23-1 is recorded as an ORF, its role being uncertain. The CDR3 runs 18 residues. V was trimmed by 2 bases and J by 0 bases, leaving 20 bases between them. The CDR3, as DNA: TGCGCCAGCAGTCAAATCCCCCCCTGGACCAAAAGCTCCTACGAGCAGTACTTC. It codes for CASSQIPPWTKSSYEQYF.

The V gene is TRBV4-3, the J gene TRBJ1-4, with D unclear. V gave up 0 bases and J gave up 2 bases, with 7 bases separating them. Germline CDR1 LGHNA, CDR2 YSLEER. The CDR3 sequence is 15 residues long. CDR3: CASSQEGKTNEKLFF. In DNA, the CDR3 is TGCGCCAGCAGCCAAGAAGGAAAGACTAATGAAAAACTGTTTTTT.

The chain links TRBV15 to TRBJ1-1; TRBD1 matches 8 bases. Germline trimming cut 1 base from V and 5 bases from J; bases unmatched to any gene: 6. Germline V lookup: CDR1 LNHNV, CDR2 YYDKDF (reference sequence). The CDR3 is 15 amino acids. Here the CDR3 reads CATSRATGVVTEAFF. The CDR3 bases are TGTGCCACCAGCAGAGCGACAGGGGTGGTTACTGAAGCTTTCTTT.